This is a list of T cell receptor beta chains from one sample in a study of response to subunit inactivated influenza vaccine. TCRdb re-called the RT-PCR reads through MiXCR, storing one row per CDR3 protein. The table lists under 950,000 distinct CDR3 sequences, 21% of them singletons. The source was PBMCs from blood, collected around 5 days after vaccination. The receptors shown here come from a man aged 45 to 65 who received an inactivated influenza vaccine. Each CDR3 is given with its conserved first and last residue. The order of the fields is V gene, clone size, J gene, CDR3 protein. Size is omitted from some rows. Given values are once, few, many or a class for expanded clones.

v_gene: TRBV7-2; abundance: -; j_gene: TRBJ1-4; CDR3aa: CASSGQGIKNGGKLFF
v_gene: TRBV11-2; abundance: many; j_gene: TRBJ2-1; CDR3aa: CASSGATSGTGYNEQFF
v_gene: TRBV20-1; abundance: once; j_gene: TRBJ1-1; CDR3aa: CSAREAGPSTEALF
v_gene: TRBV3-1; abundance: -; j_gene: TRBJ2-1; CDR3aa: CASSQLRYEQFF
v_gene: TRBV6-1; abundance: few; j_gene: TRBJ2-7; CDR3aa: CASRQDRGGEQYF
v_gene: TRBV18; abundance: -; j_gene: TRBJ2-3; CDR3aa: CASLPSGPLSTDTQYF
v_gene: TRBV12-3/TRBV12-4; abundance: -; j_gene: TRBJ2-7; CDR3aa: CASSSGLAGFYEQYF
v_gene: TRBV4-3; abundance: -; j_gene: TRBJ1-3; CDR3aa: CASSQMDSISGNTIYF
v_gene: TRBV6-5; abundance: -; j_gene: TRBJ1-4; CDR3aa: CASSYSREDGKLFF
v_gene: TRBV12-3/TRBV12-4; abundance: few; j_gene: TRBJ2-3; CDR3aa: CASSLRGSRGTDTQYF
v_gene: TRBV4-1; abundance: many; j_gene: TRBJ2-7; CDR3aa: CASSQGVAGSYEQYF
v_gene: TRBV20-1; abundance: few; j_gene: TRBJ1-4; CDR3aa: CSAREVGSNEKLFF
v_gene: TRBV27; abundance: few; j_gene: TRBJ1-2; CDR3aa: CASRTSGTEGYTF
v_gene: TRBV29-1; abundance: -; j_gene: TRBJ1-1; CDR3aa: CSARLMNTEAFF
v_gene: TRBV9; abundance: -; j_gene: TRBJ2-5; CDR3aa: CASSVRSRDDQETQYF
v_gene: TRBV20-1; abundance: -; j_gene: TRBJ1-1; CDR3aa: CSARARDRANTEAFF
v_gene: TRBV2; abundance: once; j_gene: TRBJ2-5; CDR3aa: CASTDVGMGETQYF
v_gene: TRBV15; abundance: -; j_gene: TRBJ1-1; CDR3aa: CATSKGTLNTEAFF
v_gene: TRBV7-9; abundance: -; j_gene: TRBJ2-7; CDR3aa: CASSTYGGAEEQYF
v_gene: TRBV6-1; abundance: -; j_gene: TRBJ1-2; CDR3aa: CASSLAPGRGYTF
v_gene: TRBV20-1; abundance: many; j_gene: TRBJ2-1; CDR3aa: CSARGRTIANEQFF
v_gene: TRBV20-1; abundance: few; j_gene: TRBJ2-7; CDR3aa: CSAAPRGDSYEQYF
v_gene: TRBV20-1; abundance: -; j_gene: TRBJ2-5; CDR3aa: CSARLGFGETQYF
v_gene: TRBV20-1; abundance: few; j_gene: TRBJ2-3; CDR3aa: CSAGFRSGGAQDTQYF
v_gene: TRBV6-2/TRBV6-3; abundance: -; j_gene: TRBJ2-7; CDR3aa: CASHRGFSYEQYF
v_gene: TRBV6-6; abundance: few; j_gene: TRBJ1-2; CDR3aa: CASRRSYGYTF
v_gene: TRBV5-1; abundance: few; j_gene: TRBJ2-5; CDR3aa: CASSLGDMETQYF
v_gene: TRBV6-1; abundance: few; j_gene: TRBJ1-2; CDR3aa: CASSVGQGPVGRTF
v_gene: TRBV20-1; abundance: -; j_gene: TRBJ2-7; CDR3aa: CSAKVSRESYEQYF
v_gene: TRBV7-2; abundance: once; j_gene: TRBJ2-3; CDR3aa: CASSQGRQGRTDTQYF
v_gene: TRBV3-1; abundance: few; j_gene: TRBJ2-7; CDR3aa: CASSQIDYEQYF
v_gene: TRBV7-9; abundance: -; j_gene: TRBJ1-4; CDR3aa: CASSSGTDDKLFF
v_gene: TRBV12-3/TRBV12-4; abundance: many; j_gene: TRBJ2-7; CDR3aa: CASSQKGPPLFEQYF
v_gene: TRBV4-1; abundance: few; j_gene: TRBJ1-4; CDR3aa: CASSQDRGARQEKLFF
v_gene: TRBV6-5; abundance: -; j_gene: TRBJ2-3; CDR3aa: CASSYGLTSGGGDTQYF
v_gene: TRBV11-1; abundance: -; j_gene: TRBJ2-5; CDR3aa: CASSPPGLAGPRQETQYF
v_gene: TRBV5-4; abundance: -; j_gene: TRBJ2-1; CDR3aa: CASSSPGPSVDEQFF
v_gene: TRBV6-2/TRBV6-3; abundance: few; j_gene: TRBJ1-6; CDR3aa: CASSSLQQGYNSPLHF
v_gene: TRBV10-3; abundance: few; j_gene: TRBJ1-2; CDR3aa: CAISTGPHGYGYTF
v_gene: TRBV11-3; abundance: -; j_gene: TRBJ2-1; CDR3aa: CASSPRTSDEQFF
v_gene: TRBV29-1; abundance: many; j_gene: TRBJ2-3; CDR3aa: CSVHPGQAGNTQYF
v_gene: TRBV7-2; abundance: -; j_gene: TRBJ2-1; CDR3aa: CASSFSVSPYNEQFF
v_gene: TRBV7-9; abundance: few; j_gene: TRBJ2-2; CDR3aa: CASSYRAGELFF
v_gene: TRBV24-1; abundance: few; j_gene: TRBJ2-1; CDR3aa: CATSDPRTFEQFF
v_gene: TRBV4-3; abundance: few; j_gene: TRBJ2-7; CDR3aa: CASSQGHASYEQYF
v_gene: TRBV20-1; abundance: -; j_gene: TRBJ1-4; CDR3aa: CSARDLETNRGEKLFF
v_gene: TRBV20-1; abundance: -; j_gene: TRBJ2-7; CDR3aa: CSARDPGTGVHYEQYF
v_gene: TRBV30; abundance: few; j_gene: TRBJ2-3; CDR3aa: CAWTDQADRVTYTQYF
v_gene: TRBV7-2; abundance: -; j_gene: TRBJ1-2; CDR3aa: CASSSNLGTALVGYTF
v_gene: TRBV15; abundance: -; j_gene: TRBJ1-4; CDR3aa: CATSKQGGNEKLFF
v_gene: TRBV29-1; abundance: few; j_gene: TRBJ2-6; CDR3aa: CSVLGGTGQRSSGANVLTF
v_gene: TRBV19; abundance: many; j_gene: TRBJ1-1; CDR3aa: CASSIPWTGGTEAFF
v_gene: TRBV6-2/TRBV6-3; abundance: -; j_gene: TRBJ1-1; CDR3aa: CASRSGVGQMNTEAFF
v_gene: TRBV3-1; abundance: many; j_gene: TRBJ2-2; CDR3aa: CASSQHPGQGTGELFF
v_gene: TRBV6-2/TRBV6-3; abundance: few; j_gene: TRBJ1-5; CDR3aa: CASVDRGNQPQHF
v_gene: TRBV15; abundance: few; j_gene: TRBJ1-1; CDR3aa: CATSRDPGTEAFF